This TCR beta chain was observed in a study of HIV-infected children after antiretroviral therapy interruption. About the study: Most children had recorded EBV and CMV exposure.

Indicated treatment: PENTA 11 planned treatment interruption arm or continuous ART arm. The TCR library was built from RNA with a 3' RACE protocol and unique molecular identifiers. TCRdb independently ran MiXCR on the 3' RACE reads; one entry per CDR3 protein. The sample consists of over 15,000 distinct CDR3 sequences, roughly 3.4% of them appearing once. In germline, CDR1 is SNHLY, CDR2 FYNNEI. This CDR3 has 11 residues. V was pared by 6 bases and J by 14 bases, with 11 bases between. In its sample, this clonotype was seen many times. The source was CD45RA+ CD4+ T cells from PBMCs, collected from a donor given antiretroviral therapy, either interrupted or continuous. Documented subset: naive CD4+ CD45RA+ CD45RO- T cells. The chain carries TRBV2 and TRBJ1-6, with D hard to call. This receptor was taken from a child younger than 18 with HIV. In DNA, the CDR3 is TGTGCCAGCAGCTCGGAGGGTACCCTCCACTTT. It codes for CASSSEGTLHF.